These 25 T cell receptor beta chains came from one sample sequenced in a study of siplizumab effects on memory and regulatory T cells. The data were produced by immunoSEQ multiplex PCR, yet TCRdb's version contains in-frame clones alone and is incomplete. The sample carries 90,000 to 95,000 clones, roughly 96% recorded once. The specimen was naive CD4+ T cells sorted from blood. All receptors derive from a human donor in good health.

The chain couples TRBV18 to TRBJ2-7, with D hard to call. The CDR3 has 14 amino acids. Trimming took off 2 bases at V and 3 bases at J, with 11 bases between the two ends. The germline gives CDR1 KGHSH, CDR2 LQKENI. The CDR3 protein is CASSPAQGSYEQYF. Here the CDR3 DNA reads TGTGCCAGCTCACCAGCCCAAGGCAGCTACGAGCAGTACTTC.

This rearrangement joins TRBV7-2 to TRBJ2-2; TRBD2 agrees at 8 bases. The CDR3 runs 18 residues. In germline, CDR1 is SGHTA, CDR2 FQGNSA. Losses at the gene ends were 5 bases for V and 0 bases for J; bases not matched to a gene: 11. CDR3 protein: CASSPAPPAGANTGELFF. CDR3 sequence (DNA): TGTGCCAGCAGCCCAGCCCCCCCAGCGGGGGCGAACACCGGGGAGCTGTTTTTT.

V and J are TRBV4-3 and TRBJ1-1; 7 bases line up with TRBD1. The length of the CDR3 is 17 residues. The germline V gene encodes CDR1 LGHNA and CDR2 YSLEER. Trimming at V came to 3 bases and at J to 1 base, leaving 11 bases not matched to a gene. The CDR3 sequence: CASSHFFTGTENTEAFF. The DNA of the CDR3 is TGCGCCAGCAGCCATTTTTTCACCGGGACAGAGAACACTGAAGCTTTCTTT.

The V gene is TRBV7-6, the J gene TRBJ1-1, with 7 bases matching TRBD1. Germline CDR1 and CDR2: SGHVS and FNYEAQ. The CDR3 runs to 14 residues. Trimming at V came to 2 bases and at J to 7 bases, leaving 7 bases not matched to a gene. The CDR3 protein is CASSLTRGPFEAFF. The CDR3 nucleotides are TGTGCCAGCAGCTTAACTAGGGGGCCGTTTGAAGCTTTCTTT.

The V call is TRBV18, the J call TRBJ2-5; D might be TRBD2 (6 bases). Deletions cut 5 bases from V and 4 bases from J, with 11 bases between. Per the germline V gene, CDR1 is KGHSH and CDR2 is LQKENI. The CDR3 consists of 13 residues. The CDR3 spells CASSSTRRETQYF. For the CDR3, the DNA is TGTGCCAGCTCATCGACTAGAAGAGAGACCCAGTACTTC.

The rearrangement links TRBV10-3 to TRBJ1-6; TRBD1 might be the D (5 bases). Germline-derived CDR1 and CDR2 are ENHRY and SYGVKD. Trimming removed 8 bases at V and 7 bases at J, with 18 bases between. The CDR3 is 15 amino acids. CDR3: CAISGGDRVNSPLHF. The CDR3 coding sequence is TGTGCCATCTCCGGGGGAGACAGAGTCAATTCACCCCTCCACTTT.

The gene calls are TRBV19 and TRBJ1-4, with a possible D match to TRBD1 (5 bases). This CDR3 comprises 15 residues. Germline-derived CDR1 and CDR2 are LNHDA and SQIVND (reference sequence). Trimming left V 5 bases short and J 0 bases short, with 10 bases between. The CDR3 here is CASSRGTTTNEKLFF. CDR3 bases: TGTGCCAGTAGTCGAGGGACCACAACTAATGAAAAACTGTTTTTT.

This rearrangement joins TRBV4-3 to TRBJ1-2; TRBD1 agrees at 9 bases. Germline V gives CDR1 LGHNA, CDR2 YSLEER. The CDR3 is made up of 16 amino acids. J lost 4 bases, V lost 0 bases, and 6 bases had no gene match. CDR3 DNA sequence: TGCGCCAGCAGCCAAGAAACAGGGGGCCTTGGCTATGGCTACACCTTC. Translation gives CASSQETGGLGYGYTF.

This chain joins TRBV28 and TRBJ2-1; 12 positions agree with TRBD2. In germline, CDR1 is MDHEN, CDR2 SYDVKM. J lost 7 bases, V lost 5 bases, and 9 bases had no gene match. The CDR3 consists of 16 residues. The CDR3: CASSRGLAGSWNEQFF. For the CDR3, the DNA is TGTGCCAGCAGTCGTGGACTAGCGGGGTCTTGGAATGAGCAGTTCTTC.

The V gene is TRBV7-9, the J gene TRBJ1-4; D gene uncertain. Germline CDR1 and CDR2: SEHNR and FQNEAQ (reference sequence). The CDR3 is 16 amino acids. V was clipped by 5 bases and J by 5 bases, with 18 bases between them. Here the CDR3 reads CASSENRPISNEKLFF. As DNA, the CDR3 is TGTGCCAGCAGCGAAAACAGACCGATTTCGAATGAAAAACTGTTTTTT.

The chain has TRBV29-1 and TRBJ1-1, with 7 bases that match TRBD1. The germline gives CDR1 SQVTM, CDR2 ANQGSEA. This CDR3 comprises 13 residues. V lost 2 bases to trimming and J lost 1 base; unmatched junction nucleotides: 1. The CDR3 region is CSVERDRNTEAFF. The CDR3 DNA sequence: TGCAGCGTTGAAAGGGACAGGAACACTGAAGCTTTCTTT.

The chain links TRBV5-4 to TRBJ2-1; 15 positions match TRBD2. CDR3 length: 17 residues. The V gene's germline CDR1 is SGHNT and CDR2 YYREEE (reference sequence). The trim removed 0 bases at V and 15 bases at J, leaving 13 bases unmatched. CDR3 residues: CASSLDRGGLAGGPGFF. As DNA, the CDR3 is TGTGCCAGCAGCTTGGACCGGGGGGGACTAGCGGGGGGCCCCGGGTTCTTC.

The chain employs TRBV28 and TRBJ2-5; D assignment may be TRBD1 or TRBD2 (6 bases each). The J call may be mistaken, given a closer DNA end match to TRBJ2-7. CDR3 size: 16 residues. Per the germline V gene, CDR1 is MDHEN and CDR2 is SYDVKM. CDR3 DNA: TGTGCCAGCAGTTCCTCCCCGGGGGCTTTTGCCTACGAGCAGTACTTC. It translates to CASSSSPGAFAYEQYF.

This chain links TRBV23-1 with TRBJ1-5; TRBD1 matches 7 bases. TRBV23-1 is an ORF, and what it does is uncertain. With 5 bases clipped from V and 3 bases from J, the junction kept 10 bases outside the gene matches. The length of the CDR3 is 16 residues. This CDR3 is CASSGTAQTINQPQHF. CDR3 DNA: TGCGCCAGCAGTGGGACAGCCCAGACGATCAATCAGCCCCAGCATTTT.

The chain has TRBV7-2 and TRBJ2-7, with 7 nucleotides matching TRBD1. This CDR3 contains 16 residues. CDR1 and CDR2 (germline): SGHTA, FQGNSA. Unmatched junction bases numbered 7, after V lost 2 bases and J lost 0 bases. The CDR3 DNA sequence: TGTGCCAGCAGCTTAACGACAGGGTGGGGCTCCTACGAGCAGTACTTC. This gives the protein CASSLTTGWGSYEQYF.

This chain uses TRBV30 with TRBJ2-2; D call uncertain. Looked up from germline, CDR1 is GTSNPN and CDR2 is SVGIG (reference sequence). The CDR3 sequence is 13 residues long. The V gene lost 2 bases and the J gene lost 0 bases, with 4 bases spanning the gap. Here the CDR3 DNA reads TGTGCCTGGAGTTCCGCGAACACCGGGGAGCTGTTTTTT. This gives the protein CAWSSANTGELFF.

This chain joins TRBV2 and TRBJ1-5, with D unresolved. The ends were cut back, 4 bases at V and 4 bases at J, with 8 bases in the middle. CDR1 and CDR2 from the germline V gene are SNHLY and FYNNEI. CDR3 length equals 13 residues. In nucleotides, the CDR3 is TGTGCCAGCAGTGTAGACGGGAATCAGCCCCAGCATTTT. This gives the protein CASSVDGNQPQHF. Full variable domain (rest looked up from reference TRBV2 and TRBJ1-5): EPEVTQTPSHQVTQMGQEVILRCVPISNHLYFYWYRQILGQKVEFLVSFYNNEISEKSEIFDDQFSVERPDGSNFTLKIRSTKLEDSAMYFCASSVDGNQPQHFGDGTRLSIL.

The rearrangement joins TRBV25-1 to TRBJ1-4; D perhaps matches TRBD1 (5 bases). Germline V gene sequence: CDR1 MGHDK, CDR2 SYGVNS. This CDR3 spans 15 amino acids. V lost 4 bases to trimming and J lost 4 bases, with 13 bases between them. CDR3 DNA: TGTGCCAGCAGTGCCTGGGGCCTCTTTAATGAAAAACTGTTTTTT. Its protein product is CASSAWGLFNEKLFF.

J is TRBJ2-5 and V is TRBV11-3, with D uncertain. Germline CDR1 reads SGHNT; CDR2 reads YENEEA. V was cut by 3 bases and J by 3 bases, with 8 bases left in between. This CDR3 is built from 13 residues. This CDR3 is CASSLYEKETQYF. The CDR3 nucleotides read TGTGCCAGCAGCTTGTACGAGAAAGAGACCCAGTACTTC.

A remark on this clone: This specimen includes other DNA sequences encoding the same CDR3. The V and J genes are TRBV6-5 and TRBJ1-1; 9 bases agree with TRBD1. The CDR3 loop spans 15 amino acids. Germline V gene sequence: CDR1 MNHEY, CDR2 SVGAGI. After removal of 2 bases from V and 0 bases from J, the junction contained 1 base not matched to a gene. CDR3 region: CASSYRTGVNTEAFF. CDR3 DNA sequence: TGTGCCAGCAGTTACAGGACAGGGGTGAACACTGAAGCTTTCTTT.

CDR3 DNA sequence: TGTGCCAGCAGCCCAGGCGGCGCGGCGGTAGAGACCCAGTACTTC. This codes for CASSPGGAAVETQYF. The genes are TRBV11-3 and TRBJ2-5, with no clear D. Germline CDR1 is SGHNT and CDR2 is YENEEA. Trimming cost V 5 bases and J 4 bases, with 17 bases left between them. The CDR3 extends over 15 amino acids.

This chain links TRBV11-3 with TRBJ1-1; D is ambiguous. The CDR3 runs 14 residues. Germline V gene sequence: CDR1 SGHNT, CDR2 YENEEA. The V end was cut by 5 bases, the J end by 5 bases, with 15 bases between. The CDR3: CASSREGGITEAFF. For the CDR3, the DNA is TGTGCCAGCAGCCGCGAAGGCGGAATAACTGAAGCTTTCTTT.

The rearrangement uses TRBV7-9 and TRBJ2-1; possibly TRBD1 or TRBD2 for D (5 bases each). Germline V gives CDR1 SEHNR, CDR2 FQNEAQ (reference sequence). This CDR3 comprises 15 residues. V lost 4 bases to trimming and J lost 6 bases, with 16 bases between them. The CDR3 region is CASSSLRDGGNEQFF. The CDR3 coding sequence is TGTGCCAGCAGCTCACTCCGGGACGGTGGCAATGAGCAGTTCTTC.

The chain recombines TRBV7-9 with TRBJ1-6; no firm D call. Germline-derived CDR1 and CDR2 are SEHNR and FQNEAQ (reference sequence). This CDR3 spans 14 amino acids. V was cut by 2 bases and J by 6 bases, with 8 bases left in between. This CDR3 reads CASSLHRVNSPLHF. As DNA, the CDR3 is TGTGCCAGCAGCTTACATAGGGTTAATTCACCCCTCCACTTT.

The V and J genes are TRBV7-3 and TRBJ1-1; D unresolved. In germline, CDR1 is SGHTA, CDR2 FQGTGA. Trimming took off 3 bases at V and 1 base at J, with 6 bases between the two ends. The CDR3 is made up of 13 amino acids. The CDR3 region has the DNA TGTGCCAGCAGCTTTCAGCCGAACACTGAAGCTTTCTTT. As protein: CASSFQPNTEAFF.